Following are 27 T cell receptor beta chains from one sample sequenced in a study of PD-1 blockade in classical Hodgkin lymphoma. Some clones are missing from TCRdb's copy, which holds only in-frame ones; the method was immunoSEQ multiplex PCR. The sample shows 55,000 to 75,000 clones, 85% to 95% of them seen only once. Relapse was seen in all patients after autologous stem cell transplantation, and brentuximab vedotin exposure was variable. The sample was peripheral blood mononuclear cells (PBMCs), taken at baseline. These receptor sequences come from a human donor with classical Hodgkin lymphoma.

The chain recombines TRBV5-4 with TRBJ2-7; the D gene could be TRBD1 or TRBD2 (5 bases each). This CDR3 contains 15 residues. Germline assignment: CDR1 SGHNT and CDR2 YYREEE (reference sequence). V was cut by 4 bases and J by 1 base, with 15 bases left in between. CDR3 protein: CASSGQGAKSYEQYF. DNA for the CDR3: TGTGCCAGCAGCGGGCAGGGAGCGAAGTCCTACGAGCAGTACTTC.

The table lists this clone with a few counts. This chain connects TRBV5-5 to TRBJ1-2; D gene unclear. In germline, CDR1 is SGHKS, CDR2 YYEKEE (reference sequence). The CDR3 sequence is 13 residues long. With 2 bases removed from V and 6 bases from J, the gap between germline ends came to 11 bases. CDR3 sequence reads: CASSFGVGHGYTF. In nucleotides, the CDR3 is TGTGCCAGCAGCTTCGGGGTCGGCCATGGCTACACCTTC.

The chain couples TRBV6-5 to TRBJ1-2; D perhaps matches TRBD1 (5 bases). There are 13 residues in the CDR3. Germline V gene sequence: CDR1 MNHEY, CDR2 SVGAGI. Trimming removed 7 bases at V and 2 bases at J, with 11 bases between. The CDR3 bases are TGTGCCAGCAAGCGGAAGGGGAACTATGGCTACACCTTC. It translates to CASKRKGNYGYTF.

The gene calls are TRBV30 and TRBJ1-3; D is perhaps TRBD1 (5 bases). CDR1 is GTSNPN, CDR2 SVGIG, per germline (reference sequence). Trimming cost V 0 bases and J 3 bases, with 9 bases left between them. The CDR3 sequence is 14 residues long. Written as DNA, the CDR3 is TGTGCCTGGAGTGTCGGGGACGTTGGAAACACCATATATTTT. This sequence encodes CAWSVGDVGNTIYF.

The V and J genes are TRBV18 and TRBJ2-5; D perhaps matches TRBD1 (6 bases). The V gene's germline CDR1 is KGHSH and CDR2 LQKENI. This CDR3 is 14 amino acids long. V gave up 0 bases and J gave up 5 bases, with 10 bases separating them. DNA of the CDR3: TGTGCCAGCTCACCACCAGCAGGGGCTGAGACCCAGTACTTC. Its protein product is CASSPPAGAETQYF.

The chain uses TRBV6-5 and TRBJ2-3; D remains ambiguous. The CDR3 is made up of 15 amino acids. CDR1 and CDR2 (germline): MNHEY, SVGAGI. V dropped 2 bases and J dropped 3 bases, with 12 bases sitting between them. This CDR3 is CASSYQPWGTDTQYF. CDR3 nucleotides: TGTGCCAGCAGTTACCAACCGTGGGGTACAGATACGCAGTATTTT.

This sequence joins TRBV5-4 and TRBJ2-2; D unresolved. The CDR3 has 16 residues. Looked up from germline, CDR1 is SGHNT and CDR2 is YYREEE (reference sequence). Trimming cost V 0 bases and J 4 bases, with 13 bases left between them. The CDR3 DNA reads as TGTGCCAGCAGCTTGGTCTTGGTCGGTTTCACCGGGGAGCTGTTTTTT. Translation: CASSLVLVGFTGELFF.

This chain uses TRBV6-1 with TRBJ2-7, with TRBD2 as a possible D gene (5 bases). V was shortened by 8 bases and J by 3 bases, with 8 bases between the two germline ends. Germline V gene data show CDR1 as MNHNS and CDR2 as SASEGT. CDR3 size: 11 residues. CDR3 residues: CASDDYYEQYF. The CDR3 DNA follows: TGTGCCAGCGATGACTACTACGAGCAGTACTTC.

The rearrangement uses TRBV28 and TRBJ1-2; no clear D gene. V dropped 6 bases and J dropped 8 bases, with 19 bases sitting between them. Germline CDR1 and CDR2: MDHEN and SYDVKM. The CDR3 consists of 14 residues. DNA of the CDR3: TGTGCCAGCAGAACCCGGGCCTTACCGGAGGGCTACACCTTC. This sequence encodes CASRTRALPEGYTF.

The chain has TRBV6-5 and TRBJ2-7, with TRBD1 matching 7 bases. The CDR3 contains 14 residues. Germline CDR1 is MNHEY and CDR2 is SVGAGI. V lost 5 bases, J lost 2 bases, and 6 bases stayed unmatched. The CDR3 loop reads CASSPRQGTYEQYF. The CDR3 DNA follows: TGTGCCAGCAGTCCTCGACAGGGCACCTACGAGCAGTACTTC.

The J gene is TRBJ1-4, the V gene TRBV29-1; D unresolved. The germline CDR1 and CDR2 sequences are SQVTM and ANQGSEA. The CDR3 length is 13 residues. The ends were cut back, 0 bases at V and 7 bases at J, with 9 bases in the middle. The DNA of the CDR3 is TGCAGCGTTGAAGATCACGGTAGTGAAAAACTGTTTTTT. Its protein product is CSVEDHGSEKLFF.

This chain links TRBV30 with TRBJ1-4, with a weak D call TRBD1 (5 bases). Germline V gene sequence: CDR1 GTSNPN, CDR2 SVGIG (reference sequence). This CDR3 spans 15 amino acids. The V end lost 4 bases, the J end lost 2 bases, and 14 bases lay between the germline ends. CDR3 in amino acids: CAWMNLDSTNEKLFF. The CDR3 bases are TGTGCCTGGATGAATCTCGACAGCACTAATGAAAAACTGTTTTTT.

This sequence joins TRBV18 and TRBJ1-3, with D unresolved. The ends were cut back, 6 bases at V and 0 bases at J, with 9 bases in the middle. The CDR3 is made up of 14 amino acids. The germline V gene has CDR1 KGHSH and CDR2 LQKENI. The CDR3 DNA reads as TGTGCCAGCTCCCCAGTCCTCTCTGGAAACACCATATATTTT. It yields the protein CASSPVLSGNTIYF.

The chain uses TRBV15 and TRBJ2-1; D is undetermined. CDR1 is LNHNV, CDR2 YYDKDF, per germline (reference sequence). V was clipped by 3 bases and J by 9 bases, with 12 bases between them. The CDR3 totals 13 residues. In DNA form, the CDR3 reads TGTGCCACCAGCAGGGAACCCGGCCCTGAGCAGTTCTTC. Its protein is CATSREPGPEQFF.

This clone was seen a few times. This chain joins TRBV25-1 and TRBJ2-5, with TRBD1 as a possible D gene (6 bases). Germline V gene data show CDR1 as MGHDK and CDR2 as SYGVNS. The CDR3 runs to 16 residues. V dropped 4 bases and J dropped 0 bases, with 15 bases sitting between them. DNA for the CDR3: TGTGCCAGCAGTGCCGGGGACACCCTGTACCAAGAGACCCAGTACTTC. Translation gives CASSAGDTLYQETQYF.

This sequence joins TRBV27 and TRBJ1-6, with 7 nucleotides matching TRBD1. The CDR3 extends over 17 amino acids. V trimming: 5 bases; J trimming: 0 bases; junction bases outside the gene matches: 7. Looked up from germline, CDR1 is MNHEY and CDR2 is SMNVEV (reference sequence). CDR3 residues: CASSLRGASSYNSPLHF. The CDR3 DNA is TGTGCCAGCAGTCTCAGGGGGGCGAGCTCCTATAATTCACCCCTCCACTTT.

J is TRBJ1-3 and V is TRBV5-1; the D is unclear. V was clipped by 5 bases and J by 0 bases, with 6 bases between them. Per the germline V gene, CDR1 is SGHRS and CDR2 is YFSETQ. The CDR3 is made up of 13 amino acids. The CDR3 here is CASRDYSGNTIYF. The CDR3 bases are TGCGCCAGCAGAGATTACTCTGGAAACACCATATATTTT.

The chain carries TRBV2 and TRBJ2-6; a weak D match, TRBD1 (6 bases). V was shortened by 3 bases and J by 0 bases, with 18 bases between the two germline ends. Germline V gene lookup returns CDR1 SNHLY and CDR2 FYNNEI. The CDR3 covers 19 residues. CDR3 sequence reads: CASSDREQGRSSGANVLTF. CDR3 in DNA: TGTGCCAGCAGTGATAGAGAACAGGGTCGCTCCTCTGGGGCCAACGTCCTGACTTTC.

The genes are TRBV19 and TRBJ2-7; maybe TRBD1 (7 bases). From germline, CDR1 is LNHDA and CDR2 SQIVND (reference sequence). The CDR3 has 15 amino acids. V shed 3 bases and J shed 2 bases, with 14 bases lying between them. The CDR3 reads CASSIGAGGPYEQYF. The CDR3 DNA reads as TGTGCCAGTAGTATTGGCGCAGGGGGGCCCTACGAGCAGTACTTC.

A single count supports this clone. V gene TRBV7-9 combines with J gene TRBJ2-7; no firm D call. The germline gives CDR1 SEHNR, CDR2 FQNEAQ (reference sequence). The CDR3 runs 13 residues. The V and J ends lost 5 bases and 1 base respectively, with 9 bases between them. The DNA of the CDR3 is TGTGCCAGCAGCCCCAGACTTTCCTACGAGCAGTACTTC. Protein: CASSPRLSYEQYF. The variable domain in full, with the rest retrieved from reference TRBV7-9 and TRBJ2-7, is DTGVSQNPRHKITKRGQNVTFRCDPISEHNRLYWYRQTLGQGPEFLTYFQNEAQLEKSRLLSDRFSAERPKGSFSTLEIQRTEQGDSAMYLCASSPRLSYEQYFGPGTRLTVT.

The rearrangement uses TRBV5-1 and TRBJ2-5; D not certain. V lost 0 bases and J lost 5, with 8 bases in between. Germline V gene data show CDR1 as SGHRS and CDR2 as YFSETQ. CDR3 length: 13 residues. CDR3 sequence reads: CASSLGDSETQYF. CDR3 bases: TGCGCCAGCAGCTTGGGCGATTCGGAGACCCAGTACTTC.

The CDR3 region has the DNA TGTGCCAGCAGCTTAGGGGGAGAACAGCCCCAGCATTTT. Encoded protein: CASSLGGEQPQHF. V usage is TRBV11-2 and J usage is TRBJ1-5; no clear D. V was pared by 1 base and J by 7 bases, with 8 bases between. This CDR3 comprises 13 residues. CDR1 is SGHAT and CDR2 is FQNNGV in the germline V gene.

The chain uses TRBV4-1 and TRBJ2-3; 8 bases fit TRBD2. Per germline, CDR1 MGHRA and CDR2 YSYEKL. V shed 1 base, J shed 4 bases, and the junction held 4 bases outside the gene matches. This CDR3 is built from 15 residues. The CDR3 protein is CASSQGSLAADTQYF. As DNA, the CDR3 is TGCGCCAGCAGCCAAGGGTCACTAGCGGCAGATACGCAGTATTTT.

In this sample, this clone turned up a few times. The genes are TRBV6-5 and TRBJ2-7; D gene unclear. The germline V gene encodes CDR1 MNHEY and CDR2 SVGAGI. The V end lost 6 bases, the J end lost 6 bases, and 15 bases lay between the germline ends. The length of the CDR3 is 13 residues. In DNA form, the CDR3 reads TGTGCCAGCAGGAGCCTAGGATGGAGCGAGCAGTACTTC. This gives the protein CASRSLGWSEQYF.

This sequence joins TRBV19 and TRBJ2-3; 12 nucleotides align to TRBD2. Germline V gene sequence: CDR1 LNHDA, CDR2 SQIVND (reference sequence). This CDR3 comprises 18 residues. Trimming cost V 3 bases and J 0 bases; bases outside gene matches: 7. The CDR3 DNA reads TGTGCCAGTAGTATGGGGCTAGCGGGGGGGTCTAGCACAGATACGCAGTATTTT. The encoded protein is CASSMGLAGGSSTDTQYF.

The sample holds one count of this clone. The chain joins TRBV7-3 to TRBJ1-2; 9 positions match TRBD1. This CDR3 spans 14 amino acids. Germline values: CDR1 SGHTA, CDR2 FQGTGA. The J segment lost 7 bases and the V segment lost 2 bases, leaving 5 bases of the junction unmatched. The CDR3 sequence: CASSLDRTGAGYTF. In DNA, the CDR3 is TGTGCCAGCAGCTTAGACCGGACAGGGGCTGGCTACACCTTC.

The rearrangement joins TRBV27 to TRBJ1-3; the D is unclear. Trimming left V 5 bases short and J 0 bases short, with 11 bases between. Germline CDR1 reads MNHEY; CDR2 reads SMNVEV (reference sequence). The CDR3 is made up of 15 amino acids. The CDR3, as DNA: TGTGCCAGCAGTGCGGACGGAAGCTCTGGAAACACCATATATTTT. It codes for CASSADGSSGNTIYF.